Following are 30 T cell receptor beta chains from one sample sequenced in a study of T cells after yellow fever vaccination. TCRdb analysed the 5' RACE reads with MiXCR anew, one entry per CDR3 protein. The sample records 500,000 to 650,000 distinct CDR3 sequences, less than 20% being singletons. Sample: PBMCs, taken 4 to 5 days after the first yellow fever vaccination. These receptors were obtained from a man between 18 and 35 years old who received the YFV17D yellow fever vaccine.

The V gene is TRBV7-9, the J gene TRBJ2-1, with no clear D. CDR1 and CDR2 from the germline V gene are SEHNR and FQNEAQ (reference sequence). The CDR3 covers 15 residues. Trimming cost V 6 bases and J 1 base, with 13 bases left between them. CDR3 protein: CASRVERQSYNEQFF. CDR3 DNA sequence: TGTGCCAGCAGGGTGGAACGCCAATCCTACAATGAGCAGTTCTTC. Complete variable domain (other parts from reference TRBV7-9 and TRBJ2-1): DTGVSQNPRHKITKRGQNVTFRCDPISEHNRLYWYRQTLGQGPEFLTYFQNEAQLEKSRLLSDRFSAERPKGSFSTLEIQRTEQGDSAMYLCASRVERQSYNEQFFGPGTRLTVL.

This clonotype was counted a few times. The V and J genes are TRBV7-2 and TRBJ2-1; the D gene could be TRBD1 or TRBD2 (6 bases each). The CDR3 runs to 16 residues. The germline gives CDR1 SGHTA, CDR2 FQGNSA. V dropped 6 bases and J dropped 6 bases, with 21 bases sitting between them. The CDR3 DNA is TGTGCCAGCAGTCAAGGGGGTGCGGGCGGGGCCAATGAGCAGTTCTTC. Its translation is CASSQGGAGGANEQFF.

The chain couples TRBV10-3 to TRBJ2-5, with a tentative D call TRBD1 (7 bases). Trimming took 3 bases from V and 4 from J, leaving 18 bases between them. CDR3 length: 16 residues. Germline loops: CDR1 ENHRY, CDR2 SYGVKD. The chain's CDR3 is CAISELGPGGPETQYF. The DNA of the CDR3 is TGTGCCATCAGTGAATTAGGCCCAGGGGGGCCAGAGACCCAGTACTTC.

The chain is built from TRBV5-1 and TRBJ2-5, with a tentative D call TRBD1 (5 bases). CDR1 is SGHRS and CDR2 is YFSETQ in the germline V gene. The CDR3 contains 16 residues. V gave up 5 bases and J gave up 2 bases, with 19 bases separating them. DNA for the CDR3: TGCGCCAGCAGTTGGGGCAGGACCGGAGCTCAAGAGACCCAGTACTTC. This codes for CASSWGRTGAQETQYF.

This chain connects TRBV29-1 to TRBJ1-2, with D uncertain. V was trimmed by 7 bases and J by 6 bases, leaving 3 bases between them. This CDR3 is built from 8 residues. Germline CDR1 SQVTM, CDR2 ANQGSEA. As DNA, the CDR3 is TGCAGCGCAGATGGCTACACCTTC. This gives the protein CSADGYTF.

The rearrangement uses TRBV4-3 and TRBJ2-2; tentative D call: TRBD2 (5 bases). The germline V gene has CDR1 LGHNA and CDR2 YSLEER. The CDR3 has 15 residues. Trimming removed 4 bases from V and 6 bases from J, with 15 bases in between. The CDR3 reads CASSLVRGFPGELFF. For the CDR3, the DNA is TGCGCCAGCAGCCTCGTACGGGGTTTTCCCGGGGAGCTGTTTTTT.

This clonotype was seen a few times. The chain joins TRBV5-6 to TRBJ1-5, with TRBD1 matching over 10 bases. The CDR3 extends over 16 amino acids. Germline V CDR1 and CDR2: SGHDT, YYEEEE. Losses at the gene ends were 4 bases for V and 7 bases for J; bases not matched to a gene: 11. CDR3 DNA sequence: TGTGCCAGCAGCATGACGACCGGGACAGGGGACCAGCCCCAGCATTTT. This translates into CASSMTTGTGDQPQHF.

This clonotype turned up a few times. This chain uses TRBV5-4 with TRBJ2-1, with D uncertain. Germline values: CDR1 SGHNT, CDR2 YYREEE (reference sequence). V was pared by 5 bases and J by 2 bases, with 8 bases between. This CDR3 is built from 13 residues. CDR3 nucleotide sequence: TGTGCCAGCAGGCTAGATACCTACAATGAGCAGTTCTTC. This encodes CASRLDTYNEQFF.

This clonotype was recorded many times. The rearrangement links TRBV6-5 to TRBJ2-5; 8 nucleotides align to TRBD1. The CDR3 runs 14 residues. V gave up 0 bases and J gave up 4 bases; unmatched junction bases: 1. Germline CDR1 reads MNHEY; CDR2 reads SVGAGI. DNA for the CDR3: TGTGCCAGCAGTTACTCCACAGGGGGAGAGACCCAGTACTTC. Translation gives CASSYSTGGETQYF.

This clonotype was picked up a small number of times. The rearrangement links TRBV3-1 to TRBJ2-7, with 14 bases fitting TRBD2. The germline V gene encodes CDR1 LGHDT and CDR2 YNNKEL (reference sequence). V shed 1 base, J shed 6 bases, and the junction held 8 bases outside the gene matches. This CDR3 is 17 amino acids long. The CDR3 DNA is TGTGCCAGCAGCCAAGGGACTAGCGGGGGGCGGCGGTTCGAGCAGTACGTC. Amino acids: CASSQGTSGGRRFEQYV.

This chain links TRBV6-2 or TRBV6-3 with TRBJ2-2; D is perhaps TRBD2 (5 bases). The CDR3 covers 14 residues. Trimming stripped 6 bases from V and 4 bases from J, with 12 bases between. The germline CDR1 and CDR2 sequences are MNHEY and SVGEGT. The CDR3 here is CASRYHGGTGELFF. In DNA, the CDR3 is TGTGCCAGCAGATATCACGGAGGCACCGGGGAGCTGTTTTTT.

The gene calls are TRBV5-1 and TRBJ2-3; D remains ambiguous. CDR1 and CDR2 (germline): SGHRS, YFSETQ. Trimming removed 2 bases at V and 6 bases at J, with 13 bases between. The CDR3 sequence is 14 residues long. CDR3 region: CASSLTGPRDTQYF. CDR3 in DNA: TGCGCCAGCAGCTTAACCGGGCCCAGGGATACGCAGTATTTT.

This clonotype has ten or more counts. The chain carries TRBV5-1 and TRBJ2-2; perhaps TRBD1 as D (6 bases). The germline CDR1 and CDR2 sequences are SGHRS and YFSETQ. CDR3 length: 14 residues. The V end was cut by 2 bases, the J end by 7 bases, with 12 bases between. CDR3 coding DNA: TGCGCCAGCAGCTTCAGGGGTAGTGACGGGGAGCTGTTTTTT. Translation gives CASSFRGSDGELFF. The full variable domain, in which reference TRBV5-1 and TRBJ2-2 provide the parts outside the CDR3, is KAGVTQTPRYLIKTRGQQVTLSCSPISGHRSVSWYQQTPGQGLQFLFEYFSETQRNKGNFPGRFSGRQFSNSRSEMNVSTLELGDSALYLCASSFRGSDGELFFGEGSRLTVL.

The table lists this clonotype with a few counts. The gene calls are TRBV20-1 and TRBJ2-1; TRBD1 agrees at 8 bases. Germline-derived CDR1 and CDR2 are DFQATT and SNEGSKA (reference sequence). The CDR3 covers 12 residues. V dropped 6 bases and J dropped 9; count of bases not matched to a gene: 7. The CDR3: CSAPNQGAEQFF. The CDR3, as DNA: TGCAGTGCACCTAATCAGGGGGCTGAGCAGTTCTTC.

The chain has TRBV4-1 and TRBJ1-2; D uncertain. The V gene lost 5 bases and the J gene lost 4 bases, with 23 bases spanning the gap. This CDR3 comprises 17 residues. Germline V lookup: CDR1 MGHRA, CDR2 YSYEKL. CDR3 region: CASSGVYSLYRLYGYTF. The DNA of the CDR3 is TGCGCCAGCAGCGGAGTCTACAGCCTTTATCGGCTCTATGGCTACACCTTC.

This clonotype turned up a few times. This chain links TRBV19 with TRBJ1-5; D is ambiguous. This CDR3 contains 12 residues. The ends were cut back, 3 bases at V and 4 bases at J, with 4 bases in the middle. Germline CDR1 reads LNHDA; CDR2 reads SQIVND (reference sequence). The CDR3 nucleotides are TGTGCCAGTAGTATCCAGAATCAGCCCCAGCATTTT. It codes for CASSIQNQPQHF.

The J gene is TRBJ1-2, the V gene TRBV4-1, with no clear D. Germline V gene lookup returns CDR1 MGHRA and CDR2 YSYEKL. V lost 1 base, J lost 6 bases, and 12 bases lay in between. The CDR3 totals 14 residues. The CDR3 reads CASSQVLGLDGYTF. CDR3 in DNA: TGCGCCAGCAGCCAAGTGTTAGGGTTAGATGGCTACACCTTC.

The genes are TRBV24-1 and TRBJ2-1; TRBD1 matches at 8 bases. V shed 4 bases and J 1 base; nucleotides not matched to a gene: 11. CDR1 is KGHDR and CDR2 is SFDVKD in the germline V gene. The CDR3 has 18 amino acids. CDR3 sequence: CATSETRDRKGSYNEQFF. Written as DNA, the CDR3 is TGTGCCACCAGTGAAACCCGGGACAGGAAAGGGTCCTACAATGAGCAGTTCTTC.

This clonotype was seen a handful of times. This sequence joins TRBV3-1 and TRBJ1-1; D is uncertain. This CDR3 has 14 amino acids. From germline, CDR1 is LGHDT and CDR2 YNNKEL (reference sequence). V was pared by 4 bases and J by 7 bases, with 16 bases between. This chain's CDR3 is CASSLLGMKDEAFF. The CDR3 DNA sequence: TGTGCCAGCAGCCTCTTAGGGATGAAGGATGAAGCTTTCTTT. The whole variable domain, remainder taken from reference TRBV3-1 and TRBJ1-1, is DTAVSQTPKYLVTQMGNDKSIKCEQNLGHDTMYWYKQDSKKFLKIMFSYNNKELIINETVPNRFSPKSPDKAHLNLHINSLELGDSAVYFCASSLLGMKDEAFFGQGTRLTVV.

The J gene is TRBJ2-7, the V gene TRBV4-3; 7 bases line up with TRBD2. J was trimmed by 6 bases and V by 4 bases; bases with no gene match: 12. The V gene's germline CDR1 is LGHNA and CDR2 YSLEER. The CDR3 runs 15 residues. CDR3 region: CASSLLPRGVGEQYV. The CDR3 nucleotides read TGCGCCAGCAGCCTTCTTCCCCGGGGGGTGGGCGAGCAGTACGTC.

This chain connects TRBV9 to TRBJ2-4; no definite D call. V was shortened by 0 bases and J by 0 bases, with 7 bases between the two germline ends. From germline, CDR1 is SGDLS and CDR2 YYNGEE. CDR3 size: 15 residues. The CDR3, as DNA: TGTGCCAGCAGCGTAGACCCCCTAGCCAAAAACATTCAGTACTTC. It yields the protein CASSVDPLAKNIQYF.

This clonotype was recorded a few times. The V and J genes are TRBV4-3 and TRBJ2-1, with D possibly TRBD1 on 5 matching bases. The germline gives CDR1 LGHNA, CDR2 YSLEER. The CDR3 consists of 17 residues. Between the trimmed V and J ends, which lost 1 base and 1 base, there was a span of 14 bases. The CDR3 reads CASSQGQSGPSYNEQFF. DNA of the CDR3: TGCGCCAGCAGCCAAGGACAGTCAGGGCCTTCCTACAATGAGCAGTTCTTC.

The genes are TRBV7-2 and TRBJ1-2; no firm D call. The CDR3 consists of 14 residues. Germline V gives CDR1 SGHTA, CDR2 FQGNSA. The ends were cut back, 5 bases at V and 8 bases at J, with 18 bases in the middle. CDR3 region: CASSPFSVHGGYTF. In nucleotides, the CDR3 is TGTGCCAGCAGCCCTTTTTCGGTTCACGGCGGCTACACCTTC.

The chain recombines TRBV9 with TRBJ2-5, with 10 bases identical to TRBD2. V lost 4 bases, J lost 6 bases, and 12 bases stayed unmatched. The germline gives CDR1 SGDLS, CDR2 YYNGEE. CDR3 size: 16 residues. CDR3: CASSHSSGGARKTQYF. The CDR3 bases are TGTGCCAGCAGCCACTCCAGCGGGGGGGCCAGAAAGACCCAGTACTTC.

The rearrangement uses TRBV20-1 and TRBJ2-7; 8 bases line up with TRBD2. V was clipped by 6 bases and J by 2 bases; unmatched bases: 3. The CDR3 loop spans 12 amino acids. The germline CDR1 and CDR2 sequences are DFQATT and SNEGSKA (reference sequence). The CDR3 loop is CSAGTRTYEQYF. CDR3 DNA sequence: TGCAGTGCCGGGACTAGGACCTACGAGCAGTACTTC.

The CDR3 region is CASGGGERAGYTF. CDR3 nucleotides: TGTGCCAGCGGAGGGGGGGAGAGGGCGGGCTACACCTTC. This chain joins TRBV12-3 or TRBV12-4 and TRBJ1-2; D possibly corresponds to TRBD1 (6 bases). V shed 8 bases and J shed 8 bases, with 18 bases lying between them. CDR3 length: 13 amino acids.

This clonotype was detected only a few times. V gene TRBV18 combines with J gene TRBJ1-5; a weak D match, TRBD1 (5 bases). The V gene's germline CDR1 is KGHSH and CDR2 LQKENI. V lost 2 bases and J lost 2, with 16 bases in between. The CDR3 contains 17 residues. CDR3 nucleotides: TGTGCCAGCTCACCAGACAGAGGATCCTTTCGCAATCAGCCCCAGCATTTT. This encodes CASSPDRGSFRNQPQHF.

The chain has TRBV27 and TRBJ2-7; 8 nucleotides align to TRBD1. The length of the CDR3 is 16 residues. V lost 3 bases to trimming and J lost 4 bases; unmatched junction nucleotides: 11. CDR1 and CDR2 from the germline V gene are MNHEY and SMNVEV (reference sequence). The CDR3 DNA is TGTGCCAGCAGTTTGAGTGCAGGGGGCTTGATATACGAGCAGTACGTC. Amino acids: CASSLSAGGLIYEQYV.

This rearrangement joins TRBV18 to TRBJ2-5; D is unclear. The CDR3 is made up of 14 amino acids. CDR1 is KGHSH and CDR2 is LQKENI in the germline V gene. V was trimmed by 2 bases and J by 1 base, leaving 8 bases between them. The CDR3 bases are TGTGCCAGCTCACCAATTCAGCCCCAAGAGACCCAGTACTTC. Amino acid sequence: CASSPIQPQETQYF.

A single count supports this clonotype. The chain couples TRBV20-1 to TRBJ2-7, with 7 positions matching TRBD2. The germline V gene has CDR1 DFQATT and CDR2 SNEGSKA (reference sequence). The CDR3 has 15 residues. The junction had 9 bases not matched to a gene; V was cut back by 0 bases and J by 4 bases. CDR3: CSARDRASGVYEQYF. CDR3 DNA: TGCAGTGCTAGAGATCGGGCTAGCGGAGTTTACGAGCAGTACTTC.